Listed here are 10 T cell receptor beta chains from one sample, sequenced in a study of graft-versus-host responses after intestinal transplantation. Profiled with immunoSEQ multiplex PCR; TCRdb holds only in-frame clones, not every one. The sample includes about 11,000 clones, 31% of them seen just once. The sequencing used alloreactive CD4+ T cells from a mixed lymphocyte reaction culture, collected before transplantation. Subset in this sample: CFSE-low proliferating T cells sorted from roughly six-day pre-transplant mixed lymphocyte reaction (GvH or HvG direction). All receptors come from a human patient who was an organ donor for intestinal transplantation.

The gene calls are TRBV20-1 and TRBJ1-2, with D possibly TRBD1 on 6 matching bases. This CDR3 has 11 amino acids. Germline CDR1 is DFQATT and CDR2 is SNEGSKA (reference sequence). Trimming stripped 6 bases from V and 8 bases from J, with 13 bases between. CDR3 coding DNA: TGCAGTGCCAGCCCCCAGGGGGGCTACACCTTC. This sequence encodes CSASPQGGYTF.

This chain links TRBV4-2 with TRBJ1-4; a weak D match, TRBD1 (6 bases). CDR1 is LGHNA, CDR2 YNFKEQ, per germline. V dropped 5 bases and J dropped 8 bases, with 15 bases sitting between them. This CDR3 has 14 residues. The CDR3 loop is CASSSGVVKEKLFF. In DNA, the CDR3 is TGTGCCAGCAGCTCAGGGGTGGTTAAAGAAAAACTGTTTTTT.

This sequence joins TRBV11-2 and TRBJ2-1, with 8 nucleotides matching TRBD1. The CDR3 totals 17 residues. J was trimmed by 7 bases and V by 0 bases; bases with no gene match: 11. Germline V gene data show CDR1 as SGHAT and CDR2 as FQNNGV. The CDR3 spells CASSLDPRQGAWNEQFF. The CDR3 nucleotides are TGTGCCAGCAGCTTAGATCCTCGCCAGGGGGCTTGGAATGAGCAGTTCTTC.

This clone was detected a few times. This sequence joins TRBV19 and TRBJ2-5, with TRBD2 matching 11 bases. The V gene end was trimmed by 5 bases and the J gene end by 4 bases; junction bases not matched to a gene: 9. The V gene's germline CDR1 is LNHDA and CDR2 SQIVND (reference sequence). The CDR3 is made up of 16 amino acids. The CDR3 coding sequence is TGTGCCAGTAGTCAACTGCTAGCGGGGGGAGCAGAGACCCAGTACTTC. It specifies CASSQLLAGGAETQYF.

This clone has a handful of counts. This chain uses TRBV7-2 with TRBJ1-6; possible D gene TRBD1, 5 bases. V was trimmed by 1 base and J by 6 bases, leaving 10 bases between them. The CDR3 totals 15 residues. The V gene's germline CDR1 is SGHTA and CDR2 FQGNSA. CDR3 nucleotide sequence: TGTGCCAGCAGCTTAGGTCGGCAGGGTAATTCACCCCTCCACTTT. It is translated as CASSLGRQGNSPLHF.

Only a few counts were recorded for this clone. The genes are TRBV9 and TRBJ2-5; 7 positions agree with TRBD2. Germline CDR1 SGDLS, CDR2 YYNGEE. The CDR3 is made up of 14 amino acids. The trim removed 4 bases at V and 7 bases at J, leaving 10 bases unmatched. The CDR3 coding sequence is TGTGCCAGCAGCTCCCCGGGGGGTCTAGGGACCCAGTACTTC. Protein product: CASSSPGGLGTQYF.

This clone was seen a few times. The J gene is TRBJ1-3, the V gene TRBV2, with D possibly matching TRBD1 (5 bases). The V end was cut by 4 bases, the J end by 0 bases, with 10 bases between. This CDR3 comprises 15 residues. Germline CDR1 reads SNHLY; CDR2 reads FYNNEI. In DNA, the CDR3 is TGTGCCAGCAGTGTAAGGGGTATCTCTGGAAACACCATATATTTT. This gives the protein CASSVRGISGNTIYF.

Sample share makes this clone medium-sized (0.01 to 0.1%). This chain joins TRBV30 and TRBJ1-5, with TRBD1 identical over 7 bases. The germline V gene encodes CDR1 GTSNPN and CDR2 SVGIG (reference sequence). This CDR3 contains 18 residues. The trim removed 1 base at V and 0 bases at J, leaving 12 bases unmatched. The CDR3 bases are TGTGCCTGGAGTGGCGCCAGGGGGTTCTATCATAGCAATCAGCCCCAGCATTTT. Protein: CAWSGARGFYHSNQPQHF.

The J gene is TRBJ1-1, the V gene TRBV4-1; D is uncertain. The length of the CDR3 is 14 residues. Between the trimmed V and J ends, which lost 0 bases and 6 bases, there was a span of 11 bases. Per the germline V gene, CDR1 is MGHRA and CDR2 is YSYEKL. The CDR3 loop is CASSQERRKAEAFF. The CDR3 coding sequence is TGCGCCAGCAGCCAAGAACGCAGAAAAGCTGAAGCTTTCTTT.

This clone was detected only a few times. This chain links TRBV7-2 with TRBJ1-2, with 8 bases fitting TRBD1. This CDR3 has 14 residues. After removal of 5 bases from V and 4 bases from J, the junction contained 6 bases not matched to a gene. From germline, CDR1 is SGHTA and CDR2 FQGNSA. CDR3 sequence reads: CASSQTGGFYGYTF. CDR3 nucleotide sequence: TGTGCCAGCAGCCAAACAGGGGGATTCTATGGCTACACCTTC.